What follows describes a single T cell receptor beta chain. Antigen unknown. This CDR3 region has 13 residues. V was pared by 4 bases and J by 2 bases, with 1 base of the junction left unmatched. Looked up from germline, CDR1 is SQVTM and CDR2 is ANQGSEA. TCRdb's copy holds only in-frame clones and misses some; the assay was immunoSEQ multiplex PCR. Counted here are 45,000 to 60,000 clones, around four fifths occurring once; the ten biggest clones make up around 5.2%. These data are taken from a study of a mutant IDH1 vaccine in newly diagnosed glioma. Study observations and caveats: Top peripheral T cell clonotype shifts appeared unrelated to pseudoprogression. A vaccine-induced immune response developed in roughly 95% of the patients.

Time point here: week 5, during vaccination. Each vaccine dose was 300 ug of mutant IDH1 20-mer peptide, with topical imiquimod. This sample comprised PBMCs, obtained from a glioma patient whose treatment included an IDH1 peptide vaccine. The TCR originated in a middle-aged man with glioma. The chain employs TRBV29-1 and TRBJ1-2, with 10 bases identical to TRBD1. Here the CDR3 DNA reads TGCAGCGTTGGGGGACAGGGGAACTATGGCTACACCTTC. The encoded protein is CSVGGQGNYGYTF.